This TCR beta chain was identified in a study of T cells in Graves' hyperthyroidism and ophthalmopathy. Study-level background: At initial diagnosis, before any treatment had begun, peripheral blood was obtained.

Germline V CDR1 and CDR2: LNHNV, YYDKDF (reference sequence). This CDR3 is 14 amino acids long. V dropped 9 bases and J dropped 0; count of bases not matched to a gene: 4. This clonotype was seen a handful of times. Absence of ophthalmopathy progression within 18 months defined stable Graves' hyperthyroidism. The authors obtained PBMCs from 7.5 to 10 ml of fresh peripheral blood. RNA transcripts served as the template for amplifying TCR beta CDR3 regions. Primed by the HTBI set, a first-round RT-PCR was run on the TCR CDR3. In TCRdb, the multiplex PCR reads were re-called with MiXCR into one record per CDR3 protein. The sample carries 500,000 to 650,000 distinct CDR3 sequences, 14% recorded once.

This chain uses TRBV15 with TRBJ2-1; 8 bases match TRBD1. The sample was blood. The clonotype comes from a woman in her forties with Graves' hyperthyroidism. The chain's CDR3 is CATADRGSYNEQFF. The CDR3 DNA follows: TGTGCCACTGCTGACAGGGGCTCCTACAATGAGCAGTTCTTC.